The table lists the clone carrying this TCR beta chain with a few counts. TCRdb itself ran the 5' RACE reads through MiXCR, one entry per CDR3 protein. The data contain 200,000 to 250,000 distinct CDR3 sequences, approximately 3% of them singletons. V was cut by 4 bases and J by 0 bases, with 10 bases left in between. Germline V CDR1 and CDR2: SNHLY, FYNNEI. The CDR3 sequence is 15 residues long. The data were obtained in a study of T cells after yellow fever vaccination. The TCR comes from a man aged 18 to 30 who received the YFV17D yellow fever vaccine. Material: CD4+ T cells sorted from PBMCs, obtained 10 days after the yellow fever booster vaccination. V and J are TRBV2 and TRBJ2-4, with unresolved D. CDR3: CASSGSTLAKNIQYF. CDR3 coding DNA: TGTGCCAGCAGTGGCAGTACCCTAGCCAAAAACATTCAGTACTTC.